The clone carrying this T cell receptor (beta chain) has more than one count but fewer than ten. Clones were sequenced by immunoSEQ multiplex PCR, and TCRdb holds only the in-frame ones, with some missing. In the table there are 200,000 to 250,000 clones, 70% to 90% of which are singletons. All enrollees were about 18 to 89 years old and from about 24 US areas. Germline CDR1 and CDR2: SGHVS and FQNEAQ. The trim removed 1 base at V and 7 bases at J, leaving 2 bases unmatched. This CDR3 contains 15 residues. The source of the sample is a study of blood T cell repertoires in COVID-19. The sequence derives from a woman aged 40 to 50 with acute COVID-19. Sequenced sample: PBMCs or T cells enriched from blood (not recorded which). The chain has TRBV7-8 and TRBJ1-6; 9 bases line up with TRBD1. For the CDR3, the DNA is TGTGCCAGCAGCTTAGAAACAGGGGGCAATTCACCCCTCCACTTT. Translation: CASSLETGGNSPLHF.